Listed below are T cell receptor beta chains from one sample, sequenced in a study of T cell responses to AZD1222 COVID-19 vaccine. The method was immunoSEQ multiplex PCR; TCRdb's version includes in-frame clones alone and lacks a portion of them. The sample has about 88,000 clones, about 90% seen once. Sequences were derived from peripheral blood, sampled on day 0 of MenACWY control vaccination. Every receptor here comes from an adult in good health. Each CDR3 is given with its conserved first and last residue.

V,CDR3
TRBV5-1,CASSRGNTEAFF
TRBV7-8,CASSLEQGAREKLFF
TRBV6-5,CASKDSYNEQFF
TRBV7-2,CASSLRGSQETQYF
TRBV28,CASSAPGRGRNGYTF
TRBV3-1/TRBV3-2,CASSPDVGFNEQYF
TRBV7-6,CASSSKGGEETQYF
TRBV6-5,CASTRGPGYGYTF
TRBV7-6,CASSLSAGQGDEKLFF
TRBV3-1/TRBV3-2,CASSQDRRAQPQHF
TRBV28,CASYSGTSGSSYNEQFF
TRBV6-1,CASSERGEGAGQPQHF
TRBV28,CASRGGLAVADTQYF
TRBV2,CASSENSLQVNEQFF
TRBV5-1,CASSSGRDSISDTQYF
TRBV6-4,CASSEAGSSGANVLTF
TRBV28,CASSPSSNYGYTF
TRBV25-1,CASSGLGNQETQYF
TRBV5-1,CASSLEGARLAKNIQYF
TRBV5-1,CASSSAFSGVKEQFF
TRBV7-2,CASSLVGVNTEAFF
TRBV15,CATSRDRGRDIGKLFF
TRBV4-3,CASSPSTGEWYEQYF
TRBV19,CASSNRMNTEAFF
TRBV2,CASSPGQAKNNSPLHF
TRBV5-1,CASSLGGRTHNEQFF
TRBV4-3,CASSHRGGNYGYTF
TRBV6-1,CASSEGTGGYEQYF
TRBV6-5,CASSYSWQANTEAFF
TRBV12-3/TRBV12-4,CASSTGVYEQYF
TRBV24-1,CATSGLAPGQGTLRSSDTQYF
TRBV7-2,CASSLDPGAPLHF
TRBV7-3,CASSFDRGEKLFF
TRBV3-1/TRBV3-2,CASSQVGDQPQHF
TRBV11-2,CASSLAQGKGARNEQYF